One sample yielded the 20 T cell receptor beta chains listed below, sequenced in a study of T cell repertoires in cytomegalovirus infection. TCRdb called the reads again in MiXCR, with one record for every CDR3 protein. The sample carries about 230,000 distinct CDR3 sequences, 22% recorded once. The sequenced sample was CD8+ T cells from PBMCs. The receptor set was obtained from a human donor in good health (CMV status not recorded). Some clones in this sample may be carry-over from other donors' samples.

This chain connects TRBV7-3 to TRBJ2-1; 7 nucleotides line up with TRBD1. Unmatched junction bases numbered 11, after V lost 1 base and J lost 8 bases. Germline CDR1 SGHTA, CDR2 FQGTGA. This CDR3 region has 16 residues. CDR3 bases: TGTGCCAGCAGCTTAAATCCGAGACAGGGAATTGATGAGCAGTTCTTC. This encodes CASSLNPRQGIDEQFF.

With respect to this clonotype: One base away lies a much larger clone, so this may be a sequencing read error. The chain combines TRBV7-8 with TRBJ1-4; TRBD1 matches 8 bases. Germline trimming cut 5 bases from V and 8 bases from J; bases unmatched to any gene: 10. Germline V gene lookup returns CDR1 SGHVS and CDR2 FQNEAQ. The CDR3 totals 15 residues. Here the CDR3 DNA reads TGTGCCAGCAGCGCTGCAGGGGGCTTTGAGGAAAAACTGTTTTTT. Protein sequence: CASSAAGGFEEKLFF.

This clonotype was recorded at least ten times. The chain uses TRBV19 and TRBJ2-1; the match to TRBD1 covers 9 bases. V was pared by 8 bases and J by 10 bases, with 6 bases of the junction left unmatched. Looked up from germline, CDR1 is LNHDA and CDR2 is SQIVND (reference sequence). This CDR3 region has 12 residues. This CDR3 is CASQQGAREQFF. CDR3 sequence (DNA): TGTGCCAGTCAACAGGGGGCTCGGGAGCAGTTCTTC.

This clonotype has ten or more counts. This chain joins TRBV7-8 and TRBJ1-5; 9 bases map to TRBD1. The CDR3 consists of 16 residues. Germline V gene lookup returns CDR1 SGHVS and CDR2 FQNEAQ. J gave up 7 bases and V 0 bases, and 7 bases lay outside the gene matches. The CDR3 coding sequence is TGTGCCAGCAGCTTAGCGGTTACAGGGGGCGGCCAGCCCCAGCATTTT. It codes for CASSLAVTGGGQPQHF.

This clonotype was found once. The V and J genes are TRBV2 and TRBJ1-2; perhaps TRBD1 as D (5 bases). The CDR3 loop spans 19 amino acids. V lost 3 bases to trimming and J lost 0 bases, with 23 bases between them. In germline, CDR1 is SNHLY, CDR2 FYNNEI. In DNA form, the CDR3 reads TGTGCCAGCAGTGAGGGGAGCACCAAGGGATGGGACCCTAACTATGGCTACACCTTC. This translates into CASSEGSTKGWDPNYGYTF.

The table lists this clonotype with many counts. The CDR3 bases are TGCGCCAGCAGCCAGAGCGGCGGGACCGCCCTTAATGAGCAGTTCTTC. It specifies CASSQSGGTALNEQFF. The chain combines TRBV4-1 with TRBJ2-1, with a tentative D call TRBD2 (6 bases). Looked up from germline, CDR1 is MGHRA and CDR2 is YSYEKL. The CDR3 has 16 residues. Between the trimmed V and J ends, which lost 3 bases and 7 bases, there was a span of 19 bases.

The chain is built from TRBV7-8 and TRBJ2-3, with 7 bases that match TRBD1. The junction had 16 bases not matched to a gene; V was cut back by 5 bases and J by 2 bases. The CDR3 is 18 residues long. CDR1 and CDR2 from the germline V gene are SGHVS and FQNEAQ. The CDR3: CASSARRWGTDITDTQYF. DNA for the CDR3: TGTGCCAGCAGCGCCCGGCGGTGGGGGACAGATATCACAGATACGCAGTATTTT.

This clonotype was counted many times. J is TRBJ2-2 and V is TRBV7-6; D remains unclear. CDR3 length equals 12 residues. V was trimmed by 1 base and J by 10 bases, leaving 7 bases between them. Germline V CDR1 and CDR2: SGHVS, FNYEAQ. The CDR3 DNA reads TGTGCCAGCAGCTTAGTGACACAGGAGCTGTTTTTT. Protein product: CASSLVTQELFF.

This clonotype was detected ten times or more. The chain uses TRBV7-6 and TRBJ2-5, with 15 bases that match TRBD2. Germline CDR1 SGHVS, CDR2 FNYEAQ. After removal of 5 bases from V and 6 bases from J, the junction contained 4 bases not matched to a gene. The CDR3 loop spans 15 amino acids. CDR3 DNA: TGTGCCAGCAGCCTGGGACTAGCGGGGGGCCAGACCCAGTACTTC. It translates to CASSLGLAGGQTQYF. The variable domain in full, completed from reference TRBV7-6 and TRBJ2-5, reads GAGVSQSPRYKVTKRGQDVALRCDPISGHVSLYWYRQALGQGPEFLTYFNYEAQQDKSGLPNDRFSAERPEGSISTLTIQRTEQRDSAMYRCASSLGLAGGQTQYFGPGTRLLVL.

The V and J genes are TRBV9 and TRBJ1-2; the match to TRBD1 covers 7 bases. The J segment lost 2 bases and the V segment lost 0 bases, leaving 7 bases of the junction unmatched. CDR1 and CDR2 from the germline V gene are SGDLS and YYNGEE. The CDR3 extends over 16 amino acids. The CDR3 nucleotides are TGTGCCAGCAGCGTAGGGGGAGGGACAGCAAACTATGGCTACACCTTC. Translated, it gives CASSVGGGTANYGYTF.

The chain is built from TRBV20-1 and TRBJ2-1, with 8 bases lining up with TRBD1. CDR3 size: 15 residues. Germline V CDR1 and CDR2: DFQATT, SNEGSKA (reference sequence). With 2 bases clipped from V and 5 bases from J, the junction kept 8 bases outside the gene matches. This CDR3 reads CSARSDRDSDNEQFF. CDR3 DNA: TGCAGTGCTAGATCGGACAGGGATTCGGACAATGAGCAGTTCTTC.

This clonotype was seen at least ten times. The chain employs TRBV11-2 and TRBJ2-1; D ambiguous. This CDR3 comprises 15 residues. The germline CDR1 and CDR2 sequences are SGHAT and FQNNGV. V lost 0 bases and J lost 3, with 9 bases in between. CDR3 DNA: TGTGCCAGCAGCTTAGATCCCGCCGGCTACAATGAGCAGTTCTTC. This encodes CASSLDPAGYNEQFF.

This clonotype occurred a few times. The CDR3 protein is CASSTLKGAHTEAFF. CDR3 coding DNA: TGTGCCAGCAGTACCCTAAAAGGGGCACACACTGAAGCTTTCTTT. The V gene is TRBV6-5, the J gene TRBJ1-1; perhaps TRBD1 as D (5 bases). Germline V gene sequence: CDR1 MNHEY, CDR2 SVGAGI. CDR3 size: 15 residues. V was shortened by 5 bases and J by 3 bases, with 16 bases between the two germline ends.

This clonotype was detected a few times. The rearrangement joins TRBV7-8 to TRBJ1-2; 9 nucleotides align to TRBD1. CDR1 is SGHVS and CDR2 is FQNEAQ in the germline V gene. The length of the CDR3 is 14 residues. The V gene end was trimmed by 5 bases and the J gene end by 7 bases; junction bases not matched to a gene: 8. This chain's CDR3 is CASSATGGTSGYTF. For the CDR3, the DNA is TGTGCCAGCAGCGCGACAGGGGGAACGAGTGGCTACACCTTC.

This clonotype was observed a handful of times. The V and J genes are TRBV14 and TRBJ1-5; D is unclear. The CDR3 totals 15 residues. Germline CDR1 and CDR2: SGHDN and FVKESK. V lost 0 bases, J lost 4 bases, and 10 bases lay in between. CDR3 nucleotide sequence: TGTGCCAGCAGCCAAGAAAGAGAGACTAATCAGCCCCAGCATTTT. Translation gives CASSQERETNQPQHF. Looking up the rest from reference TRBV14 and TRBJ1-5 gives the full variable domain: EAGVTQFPSHSVIEKGQTVTLRCDPISGHDNLYWYRRVMGKEIKFLLHFVKESKQDESGMPNNRFLAERTGGTYSTLKVQPAELEDSGVYFCASSQERETNQPQHFGDGTRLSIL.

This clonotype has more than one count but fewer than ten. The CDR3 is CASSVGQGVTYEQYF. The CDR3 nucleotides are TGTGCCAGCAGTGTGGGACAGGGGGTTACCTACGAGCAGTACTTC. The chain employs TRBV27 and TRBJ2-7; 11 bases map to TRBD1. V lost 5 bases to trimming and J lost 2 bases; unmatched junction nucleotides: 5. The germline gives CDR1 MNHEY, CDR2 SMNVEV (reference sequence). The CDR3 contains 15 residues.

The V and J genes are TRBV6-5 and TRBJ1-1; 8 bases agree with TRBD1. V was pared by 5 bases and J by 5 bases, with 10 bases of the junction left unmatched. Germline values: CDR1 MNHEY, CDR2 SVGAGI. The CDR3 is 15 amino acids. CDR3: CASSNSQGARTEAFF. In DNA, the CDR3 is TGTGCCAGCAGTAACAGTCAGGGGGCTAGGACTGAAGCTTTCTTT.

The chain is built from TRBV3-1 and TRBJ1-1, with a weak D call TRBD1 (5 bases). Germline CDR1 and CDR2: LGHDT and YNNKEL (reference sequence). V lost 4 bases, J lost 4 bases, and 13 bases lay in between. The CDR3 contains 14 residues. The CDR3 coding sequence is TGTGCCAGCAGCCTAGGGACCCTGCCCACTGAAGCTTTCTTT. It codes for CASSLGTLPTEAFF.

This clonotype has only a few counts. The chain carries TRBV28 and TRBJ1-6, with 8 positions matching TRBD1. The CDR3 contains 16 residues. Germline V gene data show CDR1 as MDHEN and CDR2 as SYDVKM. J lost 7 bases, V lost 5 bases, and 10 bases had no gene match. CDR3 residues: CASSNLRDRWNSPLHF. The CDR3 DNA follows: TGTGCCAGCAGTAATCTCCGGGACAGGTGGAATTCACCCCTCCACTTT.

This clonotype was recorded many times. Here the CDR3 reads CASSLLNTEAFF. CDR3 coding DNA: TGTGCCAGCAGCTTATTGAACACTGAAGCTTTCTTT. The chain uses TRBV7-2 and TRBJ1-1; no firm D call. Trimming took off 2 bases at V and 0 bases at J, with 1 base between the two ends. Germline CDR1 and CDR2: SGHTA and FQGNSA. This CDR3 has 12 residues. Combining the CDR3 with reference TRBV7-2 and TRBJ1-1 gives the whole variable domain GAGVSQSPSNKVTEKGKDVELRCDPISGHTALYWYRQSLGQGLEFLIYFQGNSAPDKSGLPSDRFSAERTGGSVSTLTIQRTQQEDSAVYLCASSLLNTEAFFGQGTRLTVV.